This entry lists 27 T cell receptor beta chains sequenced from one sample in a study of cytomegalovirus exposure and HLA in healthy donors. Both 60 Vbeta primers and 13 Jbeta primers went into the PCR. Profiled with immunoSEQ multiplex PCR; TCRdb holds only in-frame clones, not every one. This table holds more than 150,000 clones, more than 80% found once. The specimen was PBMCs. Receptors originate from a boy between 10 and 17 years old in good health and CMV-seronegative.

The V gene is TRBV2, the J gene TRBJ1-6, with TRBD1 matching over 10 bases. The CDR3 is 15 residues long. The germline V gene encodes CDR1 SNHLY and CDR2 FYNNEI. V dropped 10 bases and J dropped 7; count of bases not matched to a gene: 10. In DNA, the CDR3 is TGTGCCACACAGCTCGAGACAGGGGGCAATTCACCCCTCCACTTT. It is translated as CATQLETGGNSPLHF.

V is TRBV5-1 and J is TRBJ1-1; 8 nucleotides match TRBD1. Germline V CDR1 and CDR2: SGHRS, YFSETQ. The CDR3 loop spans 19 amino acids. V shed 3 bases and J 2 bases; nucleotides not matched to a gene: 18. The CDR3 here is CASSSRTGWNDIPNTEAFF. For the CDR3, the DNA is TGCGCCAGCAGCTCTCGGACAGGGTGGAATGACATCCCAAACACTGAAGCTTTCTTT.

The chain carries TRBV5-1 and TRBJ2-7; D possibly corresponds to TRBD2 (6 bases). Germline V gene lookup returns CDR1 SGHRS and CDR2 YFSETQ. Trimming cost V 0 bases and J 3 bases, with 13 bases left between them. CDR3 size: 15 residues. The CDR3 coding sequence is TGCGCCAGCAGCTTGGGGGGAGGATCAAACTACGAGCAGTACTTC. The encoded protein is CASSLGGGSNYEQYF.

V usage is TRBV11-3 and J usage is TRBJ2-1; perhaps TRBD2 as D (5 bases). Germline CDR1 reads SGHNT; CDR2 reads YENEEA. The CDR3 has 16 residues. V was clipped by 1 base and J by 6 bases, with 16 bases between them. The CDR3 DNA sequence: TGTGCCAGCAGCTTAGGCGGGCGGGTAATATTCAATGAGCAGTTCTTC. Translated: CASSLGGRVIFNEQFF. The complete variable domain, with remaining parts taken from reference TRBV11-3 and TRBJ2-1, reads EAGVVQSPRYKIIEKKQPVAFWCNPISGHNTLYWYLQNLGQGPELLIRYENEEAVDDSQLPKDRFSAERLKGVDSTLKIQPAELGDSAVYLCASSLGGRVIFNEQFFGPGTRLTVL.

This chain uses TRBV7-6 with TRBJ2-1; 9 nucleotides agree with TRBD2. V shed 6 bases and J 7 bases; nucleotides not matched to a gene: 10. The CDR3 has 15 residues. CDR1 and CDR2 from the germline V gene are SGHVS and FNYEAQ. The CDR3 DNA reads as TGTGCCAGCAGACGAGTAGCGGGAGCAGCTAATGAGCAGTTCTTC. This translates into CASRRVAGAANEQFF.

The V call is TRBV9, the J call TRBJ1-1, with 8 positions matching TRBD1. From germline, CDR1 is SGDLS and CDR2 YYNGEE. The V segment lost 2 bases and the J segment 4 bases; nucleotides outside the gene matches: 4. CDR3 length equals 14 residues. The CDR3 sequence: CASSVITGGTEAFF. Here the CDR3 DNA reads TGTGCCAGCAGCGTCATAACAGGGGGCACTGAAGCTTTCTTT.

The table lists this clone with a count of one. This sequence joins TRBV11-3 and TRBJ2-7; D possibly corresponds to TRBD2 (6 bases). This CDR3 has 15 residues. Per the germline V gene, CDR1 is SGHNT and CDR2 is YENEEA. Trimming cost V 3 bases and J 1 base, with 13 bases left between them. CDR3 in amino acids: CASSFVGAGSYEQYF. The CDR3 DNA reads as TGTGCCAGCAGCTTTGTCGGGGCGGGATCCTACGAGCAGTACTTC.

The chain combines TRBV15 with TRBJ2-5; 10 bases line up with TRBD1. The V gene's germline CDR1 is LNHNV and CDR2 YYDKDF (reference sequence). V trimming: 0 bases; J trimming: 2 bases; junction bases outside the gene matches: 12. This CDR3 is 19 amino acids long. CDR3 protein: CATSRDLGQGVSWQETQYF. The CDR3 bases are TGTGCCACCAGCAGAGATCTTGGACAGGGGGTATCGTGGCAAGAGACCCAGTACTTC.

This chain links TRBV19 with TRBJ1-2; 7 nucleotides agree with TRBD1. CDR1 is LNHDA, CDR2 SQIVND, per germline (reference sequence). V lost 6 bases and J lost 7; bases outside the gene matches: 11. The CDR3 runs to 14 residues. This chain's CDR3 is CASSLQGSPVGYTF. The DNA of the CDR3 is TGTGCCAGTAGCCTACAGGGGTCACCCGTTGGCTACACCTTC.

This clone was observed once. V is TRBV7-9 and J is TRBJ1-1; possible D gene TRBD1, 5 bases. Germline loops: CDR1 SEHNR, CDR2 FQNEAQ (reference sequence). Trimming left V 6 bases short and J 0 bases short, with 8 bases between. The CDR3 contains 13 residues. This chain's CDR3 is CASSQTVNTEAFF. CDR3 bases: TGTGCCAGCAGTCAGACAGTGAACACTGAAGCTTTCTTT. Together with reference TRBV7-9 and TRBJ1-1, the CDR3 gives the full variable domain: DTGVSQNPRHKITKRGQNVTFRCDPISEHNRLYWYRQTLGQGPEFLTYFQNEAQLEKSRLLSDRFSAERPKGSFSTLEIQRTEQGDSAMYLCASSQTVNTEAFFGQGTRLTVV.

The V call is TRBV10-3, the J call TRBJ1-1; 7 bases agree with TRBD1. V lost 7 bases to trimming and J lost 4 bases; unmatched junction nucleotides: 6. Germline CDR1 reads ENHRY; CDR2 reads SYGVKD. This CDR3 is built from 13 residues. In DNA form, the CDR3 reads TGTGCCATCAACGACAGGGAAGTCACTGAAGCTTTCTTT. It specifies CAINDREVTEAFF.

This clone was picked up one time. The gene calls are TRBV4-3 and TRBJ1-2, with D uncertain. V was trimmed by 0 bases and J by 4 bases, leaving 12 bases between them. The CDR3 extends over 15 amino acids. Per germline, CDR1 LGHNA and CDR2 YSLEER. CDR3 bases: TGCGCCAGCAGCCAAGATCTTTACTCACCCTATGGCTACACCTTC. Its translation is CASSQDLYSPYGYTF.

The V gene is TRBV6-1, the J gene TRBJ2-3, with a possible D match to TRBD2 (6 bases). The CDR3 loop spans 17 amino acids. The germline V gene has CDR1 MNHNS and CDR2 SASEGT. Deletions cut 4 bases from V and 3 bases from J, with 20 bases between. Written as DNA, the CDR3 is TGTGCCAGCAGTGCTCTCCTGCGGGGACCCCCAACAGATACGCAGTATTTT. Residues: CASSALLRGPPTDTQYF.

The chain uses TRBV28 and TRBJ2-5, with a weak D call TRBD1 (7 bases). Trimming took off 5 bases at V and 2 bases at J, with 15 bases between the two ends. The CDR3 runs to 15 residues. In germline, CDR1 is MDHEN, CDR2 SYDVKM. CDR3 in DNA: TGTGCCAGCAGTCCCAATCAGGGGGGTCAAGAGACCCAGTACTTC. Translating gives CASSPNQGGQETQYF.

The rearrangement links TRBV28 to TRBJ1-5, with D possibly TRBD1 on 6 matching bases. The germline V gene has CDR1 MDHEN and CDR2 SYDVKM. There are 15 residues in the CDR3. Trimming shortened V by 2 bases and J by 9 bases, and 17 bases separated the two germline ends. The CDR3 DNA is TGTGCCAGCAGTTTACTTAGGACAGCCGAATCGCCCCAGCATTTT. Its translation: CASSLLRTAESPQHF. Combining the CDR3 with reference TRBV28 and TRBJ1-5 gives the whole variable domain DVKVTQSSRYLVKRTGEKVFLECVQDMDHENMFWYRQDPGLGLRLIYFSYDVKMKEKGDIPEGYSVSREKKERFSLILESASTNQTSMYLCASSLLRTAESPQHFGDGTRLSIL.

This clone was seen a few times. The chain joins TRBV7-2 to TRBJ2-7, with TRBD1 matching over 8 bases. The junction had 5 bases not matched to a gene; V was cut back by 1 base and J by 6 bases. The CDR3 is 14 residues long. The germline V gene has CDR1 SGHTA and CDR2 FQGNSA. The CDR3 here is CASSLGSGGCEQYF. In DNA form, the CDR3 reads TGTGCCAGCAGCTTAGGTTCAGGGGGCTGCGAGCAGTACTTC.

V and J are TRBV27 and TRBJ1-1; 9 positions match TRBD1. The length of the CDR3 is 15 residues. Germline CDR1 and CDR2: MNHEY and SMNVEV (reference sequence). V lost 0 bases and J lost 6; bases outside the gene matches: 5. The CDR3 DNA reads TGTGCCAGCAGTTTATCGACAGGGGGGGGTGCTGAAGCTTTCTTT. Protein: CASSLSTGGGAEAFF.

The sample holds a few counts of this clone. The chain links TRBV11-3 to TRBJ2-1; no firm D call. V dropped 6 bases and J dropped 0 bases, with 9 bases sitting between them. This CDR3 comprises 14 residues. The germline gives CDR1 SGHNT, CDR2 YENEEA. The CDR3 DNA reads as TGTGCCAGCAGTTACCTCAGCTCCTACAATGAGCAGTTCTTC. Protein product: CASSYLSSYNEQFF.

The CDR3 protein is CASSLGQLGYEQYF. The CDR3 nucleotides read TGTGCCAGCAGCTTGGGACAGTTGGGCTACGAGCAGTACTTC. The rearrangement joins TRBV5-6 to TRBJ2-7; the D gene is possibly TRBD1 (5 bases). The V and J ends lost 0 bases and 3 bases respectively, with 10 bases between them. Germline lookup yields CDR1 SGHDT and CDR2 YYEEEE. The CDR3 loop spans 14 amino acids.

The chain links TRBV19 to TRBJ2-5; tentatively, D is TRBD2 (7 bases). The germline V gene has CDR1 LNHDA and CDR2 SQIVND (reference sequence). Trimming took off 6 bases at V and 2 bases at J, with 13 bases between the two ends. The CDR3 has 14 amino acids. The DNA for the CDR3 is TGTGCCAGTAGGCGGGGGCCTGCTCAAGAGACCCAGTACTTC. As protein: CASRRGPAQETQYF.

CDR3 in amino acids: CSVERTGSPEAFF. The CDR3 DNA follows: TGCAGCGTTGAAAGGACAGGGTCCCCTGAAGCTTTCTTT. The chain is built from TRBV29-1 and TRBJ1-1; 8 bases are a match to TRBD1. V gave up 2 bases and J gave up 6 bases; unmatched junction bases: 5. Germline CDR1 and CDR2: SQVTM and ANQGSEA. The CDR3 totals 13 residues.

This chain joins TRBV7-6 and TRBJ1-3, with D maybe TRBD1 (5 bases). Germline-derived CDR1 and CDR2 are SGHVS and FNYEAQ. Between the trimmed V and J ends, which lost 2 bases and 0 bases, there was a span of 29 bases. This CDR3 is 22 amino acids long. The CDR3 sequence: CASSLYLPATGTLSFSGNTIYF. CDR3 coding DNA: TGTGCCAGCAGCTTATATCTCCCCGCGACCGGGACTCTGTCCTTCTCTGGAAACACCATATATTTT.

The genes are TRBV6-6 and TRBJ1-1; D unclear. The V end lost 2 bases, the J end lost 10 bases, and 11 bases lay between the germline ends. In germline, CDR1 is MNHNY, CDR2 SVGAGI (reference sequence). The length of the CDR3 is 12 residues. The CDR3 sequence is CASSYARDPAFF. The CDR3 nucleotides are TGTGCCAGCAGTTACGCCCGGGATCCAGCTTTCTTT.

The chain is built from TRBV9 and TRBJ2-3, with 7 bases fitting TRBD2. After removal of 4 bases from V and 3 bases from J, the junction contained 11 bases not matched to a gene. CDR3 length equals 16 residues. The germline gives CDR1 SGDLS, CDR2 YYNGEE. The DNA for the CDR3 is TGTGCCAGCAGCCCCTTGGGGACTACGGGGACAGATACGCAGTATTTT. It yields the protein CASSPLGTTGTDTQYF.

This chain connects TRBV2 to TRBJ2-2, with 7 bases aligning to TRBD2. V trimming: 6 bases; J trimming: 5 bases; junction bases outside the gene matches: 12. Germline values: CDR1 SNHLY, CDR2 FYNNEI. The CDR3 totals 16 residues. CDR3 in amino acids: CASSLRLASTTGELFF. CDR3 DNA sequence: TGTGCCAGCAGCTTACGACTAGCCTCTACGACCGGGGAGCTGTTTTTT.

CDR3 amino acids: CASSLRDGGSSYNEQFF. The CDR3 DNA reads as TGTGCCAGCAGCTTACGGGATGGCGGCAGCTCCTACAATGAGCAGTTCTTC. The V gene is TRBV7-8, the J gene TRBJ2-1; D might be TRBD2 (5 bases). The CDR3 has 17 residues. The V gene lost 2 bases and the J gene lost 0 bases, with 14 bases spanning the gap. The germline V gene encodes CDR1 SGHVS and CDR2 FQNEAQ. Supplemented by reference TRBV7-8 and TRBJ2-1, the full variable domain reads GAGVSQSPRYKVAKRGQDVALRCDPISGHVSLFWYQQALGQGPEFLTYFQNEAQLDKSGLPSDRFFAERPEGSVSTLKIQRTQQEDSAVYLCASSLRDGGSSYNEQFFGPGTRLTVL.

This clone was seen a single time. At the DNA level, this CDR3 is encoded by other sequences in the same sample as well. This chain connects TRBV19 to TRBJ1-5; TRBD1 matches at 7 bases. This CDR3 has 14 amino acids. V shed 1 base, J shed 6 bases, and the junction held 3 bases outside the gene matches. CDR1 and CDR2 (germline): LNHDA, SQIVND (reference sequence). The chain's CDR3 is CASSIGQGGQPQHF. DNA for the CDR3: TGTGCCAGTAGTATAGGGCAGGGGGGTCAGCCCCAGCATTTT.